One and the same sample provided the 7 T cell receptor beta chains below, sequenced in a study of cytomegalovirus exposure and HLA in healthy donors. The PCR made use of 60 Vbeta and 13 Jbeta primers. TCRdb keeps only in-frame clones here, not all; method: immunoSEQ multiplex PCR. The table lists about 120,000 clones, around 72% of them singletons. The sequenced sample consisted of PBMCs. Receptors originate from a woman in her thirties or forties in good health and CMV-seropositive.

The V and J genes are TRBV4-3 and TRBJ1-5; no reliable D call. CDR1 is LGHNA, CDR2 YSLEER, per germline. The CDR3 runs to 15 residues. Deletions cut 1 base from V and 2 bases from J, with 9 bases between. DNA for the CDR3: TGCGCCAGCAGCCAAGCCCACCGGGGCAATCAGCCCCAGCATTTT. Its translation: CASSQAHRGNQPQHF.

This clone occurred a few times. The CDR3 region is CASSSDRVGYTF. The CDR3 coding sequence is TGTGCCAGCAGCTCGGACAGGGTTGGCTACACCTTC. This rearrangement joins TRBV7-2 to TRBJ1-2; 8 nucleotides align to TRBD1. The CDR3 runs 12 residues. V lost 4 bases, J lost 7 bases, and 2 bases stayed unmatched. Germline V gives CDR1 SGHTA, CDR2 FQGNSA.

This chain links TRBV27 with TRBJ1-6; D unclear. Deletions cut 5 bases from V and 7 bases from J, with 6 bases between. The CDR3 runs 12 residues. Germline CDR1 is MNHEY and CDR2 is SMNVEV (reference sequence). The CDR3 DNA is TGTGCCAGCAGTCCCCGGAATTCACCCCTCCACTTT. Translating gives CASSPRNSPLHF.

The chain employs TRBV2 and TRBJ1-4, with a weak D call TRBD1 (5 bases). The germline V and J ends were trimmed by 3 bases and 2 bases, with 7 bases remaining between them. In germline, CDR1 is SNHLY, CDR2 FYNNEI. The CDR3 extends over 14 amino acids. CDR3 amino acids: CASSEDMTNEKLFF. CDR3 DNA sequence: TGTGCCAGCAGTGAGGACATGACTAATGAAAAACTGTTTTTT.

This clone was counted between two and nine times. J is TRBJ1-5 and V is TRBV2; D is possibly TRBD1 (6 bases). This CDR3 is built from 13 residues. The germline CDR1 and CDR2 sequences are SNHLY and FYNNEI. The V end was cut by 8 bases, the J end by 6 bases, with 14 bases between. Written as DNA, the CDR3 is TGTGCCAGCGGGGGGGGGCTCGGTCAGCCCCAGCATTTT. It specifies CASGGGLGQPQHF.

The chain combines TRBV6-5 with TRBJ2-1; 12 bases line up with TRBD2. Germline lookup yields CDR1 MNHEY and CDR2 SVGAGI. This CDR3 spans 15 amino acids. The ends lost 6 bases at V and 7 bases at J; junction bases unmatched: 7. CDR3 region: CASSKTGTSGNEQFF. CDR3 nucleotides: TGTGCCAGCAGCAAAACCGGGACTAGCGGGAATGAGCAGTTCTTC.

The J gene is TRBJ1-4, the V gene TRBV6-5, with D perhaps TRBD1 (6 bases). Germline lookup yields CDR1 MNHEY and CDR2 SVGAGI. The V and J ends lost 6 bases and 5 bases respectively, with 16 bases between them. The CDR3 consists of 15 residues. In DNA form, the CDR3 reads TGTGCCAGCAGCGGGGCCCCGACAGGAAATGAAAAACTGTTTTTT. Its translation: CASSGAPTGNEKLFF.